Following are 14 T cell receptor beta chains from one sample sequenced in a study of shared clonotypes between healthy human individuals. The data were produced by immunoSEQ multiplex PCR, yet TCRdb's version contains in-frame clones alone and is incomplete. The data hold 470,000 or so clones, with over 70% observed a single time. Material for sequencing was PBMCs. These receptors were collected from a woman aged 40 to 50 in good health. Some clones in this sample may be carry-over from other donors' samples.

The chain carries TRBV11-2 and TRBJ2-7, with unresolved D. The CDR3 is 15 residues long. V was trimmed by 1 base and J by 4 bases, leaving 14 bases between them. CDR1 is SGHAT and CDR2 is FQNNGV in the germline V gene. Here the CDR3 reads CASSLVGGIGYEQYF. Here the CDR3 DNA reads TGTGCCAGCAGCTTAGTGGGTGGTATCGGGTACGAGCAGTACTTC. Full variable domain (rest looked up from reference TRBV11-2 and TRBJ2-7): EAGVAQSPRYKIIEKRQSVAFWCNPISGHATLYWYQQILGQGPKLLIQFQNNGVVDDSQLPKDRFSAERLKGVDSTLKIQPAKLEDSAVYLCASSLVGGIGYEQYFGPGTRLTVT.

V and J are TRBV25-1 and TRBJ1-4; 12 nucleotides align to TRBD1. The CDR3 extends over 15 amino acids. Germline V lookup: CDR1 MGHDK, CDR2 SYGVNS. V dropped 4 bases and J dropped 8; count of bases not matched to a gene: 5. The CDR3 spells CASSGGQGAKEKLFF. As DNA, the CDR3 is TGTGCCAGCAGTGGGGGACAGGGGGCAAAGGAAAAACTGTTTTTT.

The chain employs TRBV6-6 and TRBJ2-7, with a tentative D call TRBD1 (7 bases). V was trimmed by 2 bases and J by 3 bases, leaving 11 bases between them. The germline V gene has CDR1 MNHNY and CDR2 SVGAGI (reference sequence). The CDR3 has 14 residues. CDR3 coding DNA: TGTGCCAGCAGTTACGACCAGGGGGGCTACGAGCAGTACTTC. Encoded protein: CASSYDQGGYEQYF.

The rearrangement links TRBV5-1 to TRBJ2-7; D remains unclear. The germline V gene encodes CDR1 SGHRS and CDR2 YFSETQ. V was shortened by 1 base and J by 1 base, with 9 bases between the two germline ends. This CDR3 spans 14 amino acids. For the CDR3, the DNA is TGCGCCAGCAGCTTGAACTTGGAGTCCTACGAGCAGTACTTC. Translation gives CASSLNLESYEQYF.

The CDR3 nucleotides read TGCGCCAGCACCCCAAGGGCGGGCGGCCCTCACTACGAGCAGTACTTC. It yields the protein CASTPRAGGPHYEQYF. V usage is TRBV5-1 and J usage is TRBJ2-7; possible D gene TRBD2, 5 bases. The CDR3 has 16 amino acids. Looked up from germline, CDR1 is SGHRS and CDR2 is YFSETQ. The V and J ends lost 6 bases and 3 bases respectively, with 22 bases between them.

The CDR3 DNA follows: TGTGCCAGCAGTTTAAGAGTCCCCGCGTACAATGAGCAGTTCTTC. Translated: CASSLRVPAYNEQFF. The chain carries TRBV28 and TRBJ2-1, with D unclear. V lost 2 bases and J 4 bases, leaving 12 bases between the germline ends. Germline CDR1 MDHEN, CDR2 SYDVKM. This CDR3 comprises 15 residues.

V usage is TRBV7-7 and J usage is TRBJ2-5; D is perhaps TRBD2 (6 bases). Germline CDR1 SSHAT, CDR2 FNYEAQ (reference sequence). The CDR3 sequence is 14 residues long. V was shortened by 1 base and J by 4 bases, with 10 bases between the two germline ends. CDR3 residues: CASSLGLEGETQYF. CDR3 DNA: TGTGCCAGCAGCTTAGGACTAGAGGGAGAGACCCAGTACTTC.

This chain links TRBV29-1 with TRBJ2-1, with D possibly matching TRBD2 (6 bases). V dropped 7 bases and J dropped 2 bases, with 9 bases sitting between them. The V gene's germline CDR1 is SQVTM and CDR2 ANQGSEA. The CDR3 spans 12 residues. The CDR3 DNA is TGCAGCGCTAGCGAGGCCTACAATGAGCAGTTCTTC. It encodes CSASEAYNEQFF.

This chain uses TRBV28 with TRBJ1-1; D is perhaps TRBD1 (6 bases). The CDR3 has 15 amino acids. V was shortened by 7 bases and J by 4 bases, with 19 bases between the two germline ends. Germline V gene data show CDR1 as MDHEN and CDR2 as SYDVKM. This CDR3 is CASTSPRRGVTEAFF. The CDR3 DNA reads as TGTGCCAGCACATCTCCGCGAAGGGGGGTCACTGAAGCTTTCTTT.

The J gene is TRBJ2-7, the V gene TRBV9; 14 nucleotides line up with TRBD2. From germline, CDR1 is SGDLS and CDR2 YYNGEE. The CDR3 has 16 amino acids. Trimming took 4 bases from V and 2 from J; bases not matched to a gene: 5. The CDR3 loop reads CASSPRLAGGTYEQYF. The CDR3 DNA sequence: TGTGCCAGCAGCCCCAGACTAGCGGGGGGGACCTACGAGCAGTACTTC.

This clone was seen a single time. V and J are TRBV19 and TRBJ2-2; D is undetermined. The V gene's germline CDR1 is LNHDA and CDR2 SQIVND (reference sequence). The CDR3 runs to 16 residues. Trimming shortened V by 4 bases and J by 2 bases, and 14 bases separated the two germline ends. This chain's CDR3 is CASSTHMAANTGELFF. The CDR3 nucleotides read TGTGCCAGTAGTACACATATGGCCGCCAACACCGGGGAGCTGTTTTTT.

There are many counts of this clone. Other DNA sequences in the sample encode the same CDR3. This rearrangement joins TRBV2 to TRBJ2-5; 8 bases map to TRBD2. CDR1 and CDR2 from the germline V gene are SNHLY and FYNNEI. Trimming took 6 bases from V and 4 from J; bases not matched to a gene: 7. This CDR3 is 14 amino acids long. The CDR3 protein is CASSDGRARETQYF. CDR3 in DNA: TGTGCCAGCAGCGACGGGAGGGCCAGAGAGACCCAGTACTTC.

The CDR3 here is CSVEGGTTYEQYF. The CDR3 DNA sequence: TGCAGCGTTGAGGGGGGAACAACCTACGAGCAGTACTTC. The V gene is TRBV29-1, the J gene TRBJ2-7; possibly TRBD2 for D (6 bases). This CDR3 has 13 residues. Trimming stripped 3 bases from V and 2 bases from J, with 11 bases between. Per the germline V gene, CDR1 is SQVTM and CDR2 is ANQGSEA.

The V call is TRBV2, the J call TRBJ2-1; 8 bases are a match to TRBD2. J was trimmed by 3 bases and V by 5 bases; bases with no gene match: 3. CDR1 and CDR2 (germline): SNHLY, FYNNEI. This CDR3 has 14 amino acids. As DNA, the CDR3 is TGTGCCAGCAGTACTAGCGGAAACTACAATGAGCAGTTCTTC. This sequence encodes CASSTSGNYNEQFF.